This is a list of T cell receptor beta chains from one sample in a study of T cells in Graves' hyperthyroidism and ophthalmopathy. Using its own MiXCR run on the multiplex PCR reads, TCRdb lists one record per CDR3 protein. The sample shows about 400,000 distinct CDR3 sequences, just under 15% of them seen only once. Sequences were obtained from blood. These TCRs come from a woman aged 25 to 39 with Graves' hyperthyroidism. The CDR3 runs from the conserved cysteine through the conserved F or W. Each record gives: clone size, V gene, D gene, J gene, CDR3 protein, CDR3 DNA. A D gene is named only where the DNA matches it firmly. Clone size is shown for a subset of rows, as once, few, many or a class of expanded clone.

>-|TRBV25-1|-|TRBJ1-1
CASTEGGWDTEAFF
TGTGCCAGCACCGAAGGGGGTTGGGACACTGAAGCTTTCTTT
>-|TRBV20-1|-|TRBJ2-1
CSANSGPGAYNEQFF
TGCAGTGCCAATAGCGGTCCTGGGGCTTACAATGAGCAGTTCTTC
>many|TRBV7-6|TRBD1|TRBJ1-4
CASSTRQGRNEKLFF
TGTGCCAGCAGCACCAGACAGGGCCGAAATGAAAAACTGTTTTTT
>many|TRBV14|TRBD2|TRBJ2-1
CASSQEGRLSGGDEQFF
TGTGCCAGCAGCCAAGAAGGTAGACTTAGCGGGGGCGATGAGCAGTTCTTC
>few|TRBV29-1|-|TRBJ2-3
CSVGEESDTQYF
TGCAGCGTTGGAGAGGAATCAGATACGCAGTATTTT
>-|TRBV10-3|TRBD1|TRBJ2-7
CAISVGQGVGEQYF
TGTGCCATCAGTGTGGGACAGGGGGTAGGCGAGCAGTACTTC
>many|TRBV11-2|TRBD2|TRBJ2-1
CASSLAFRRLAVNNEQFF
TGTGCCAGCAGCTTAGCTTTCAGGAGACTAGCGGTGAACAATGAGCAGTTCTTC
>many|TRBV6-1|-|TRBJ1-5
CASSEVGSGQPQHF
TGTGCCAGCAGTGAAGTAGGGTCGGGTCAGCCCCAGCATTTT
>few|TRBV5-6|-|TRBJ1-5
CASSFQGPYSNQPQHF
TGTGCCAGCAGCTTCCAGGGCCCGTATAGCAATCAGCCCCAGCATTTT
>many|TRBV6-1|-|TRBJ2-7
CASSLRYTYEQYF
TGTGCCAGCTCTCTGAGATATACCTACGAGCAGTACTTC
>many|TRBV2|-|TRBJ2-1
CASSEARGVRSYNEQFF
TGTGCCAGCAGTGAAGCAAGGGGGGTTAGGTCCTACAATGAGCAGTTCTTC
>-|TRBV4-1|-|TRBJ2-3
CASSQEPRRDLSTDTQYF
TGCGCCAGCAGCCAAGAACCGCGCCGGGACCTTAGCACAGATACGCAGTATTTT
>many|TRBV29-1|-|TRBJ2-1
CSVLNPKRASYNEQFF
TGCAGCGTACTCAATCCCAAAAGGGCCTCCTACAATGAGCAGTTCTTC
>few|TRBV4-2|-|TRBJ1-1
CASSRPGATEAFF
TGTGCCAGCAGCAGACCGGGGGCAACTGAAGCTTTCTTT